This T cell receptor (beta chain) is from a study of blood T cell repertoires in COVID-19. Study details: The origin of the acute and convalescent COVID-19 samples was the United States, Italy and Spain. The cDNA or gDNA used as material had been derived from T cells, B-cell-depleted T cells, or PBMCs.

The CDR3 is 16 residues long. The V gene's germline CDR1 is SGHTA and CDR2 FQGNSA. Trimming took 5 bases from V and 4 from J; bases not matched to a gene: 7. Source study methods: Amplification of reference gene primers was used by the study to estimate nucleated cell counts. The repertoire was sequenced with immunoSEQ multiplex PCR; TCRdb's copy has only in-frame clones and lacks some. V and J calls and clone size are copied from that table; D and trimming were computed from the DNA. Of tens of thousands of clones listed, 75% to 90% are singletons. This chain joins TRBV7-2 and TRBJ2-4, with 11 bases lining up with TRBD2. The TCR sequence derives from a man aged 50-59 years with active COVID-19. The specimen sequenced was peripheral blood. CDR3 region: CASSPWGTSGKNIQYF. CDR3 DNA sequence: TGTGCCAGCAGCCCCTGGGGGACTAGCGGTAAAAACATTCAGTACTTC.